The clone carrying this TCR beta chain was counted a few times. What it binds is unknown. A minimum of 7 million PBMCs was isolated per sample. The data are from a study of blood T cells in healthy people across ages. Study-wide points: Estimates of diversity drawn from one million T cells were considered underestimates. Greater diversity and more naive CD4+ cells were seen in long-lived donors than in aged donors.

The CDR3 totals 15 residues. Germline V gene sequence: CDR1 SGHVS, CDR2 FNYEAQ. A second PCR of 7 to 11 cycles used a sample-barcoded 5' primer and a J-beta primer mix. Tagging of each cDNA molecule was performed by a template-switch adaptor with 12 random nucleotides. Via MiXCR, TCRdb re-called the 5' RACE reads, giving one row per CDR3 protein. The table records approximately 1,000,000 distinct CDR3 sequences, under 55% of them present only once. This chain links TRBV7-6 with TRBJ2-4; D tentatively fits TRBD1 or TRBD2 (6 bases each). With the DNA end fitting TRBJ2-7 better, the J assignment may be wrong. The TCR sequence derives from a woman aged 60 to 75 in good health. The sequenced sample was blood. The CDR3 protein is CASSLGRGISYEQYF. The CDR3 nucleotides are TGTGCCAGCAGCTTAGGGAGGGGGATCTCCTACGAGCAGTACTTC.